The entry below gives a single T cell receptor beta chain sequence along with its context. The sample comes from a study of preoperative IRX-2 immunotherapy in early breast cancer. Data came from immunoSEQ multiplex PCR; TCRdb stores just in-frame clones and leaves some out. The sample lists some 7,200 clones, 65% to 85% occurring once. This CDR3 has 14 amino acids. The J segment lost 2 bases and the V segment lost 6 bases, leaving 4 bases of the junction unmatched. The germline CDR1 and CDR2 sequences are LNHDA and SQIVND (reference sequence). Stated treatment: preoperative locoregional IRX-2 cytokine immunotherapy. Samples came from a phase Ib trial of preoperative locoregional IRX-2 cytokine immunotherapy.

This TCR was recovered from a human donor with breast cancer. The specimen comprised tumor tissue, sampled after IRX-2 immunotherapy. The chain carries TRBV19 and TRBJ2-1, with TRBD1 identical over 7 bases. The CDR3: CASRRGGAYNEQFF. The CDR3 nucleotides are TGTGCCAGTAGAAGAGGGGGCGCCTACAATGAGCAGTTCTTC. The entire variable domain, with the rest obtained from reference TRBV19 and TRBJ2-1, is as follows: DGGITQSPKYLFRKEGQNVTLSCEQNLNHDAMYWYRQDPGQGLRLIYYSQIVNDFQKGDIAEGYSVSREKKESFPLTVTSAQKNPTAFYLCASRRGGAYNEQFFGPGTRLTVL.